The next 11 T cell receptor beta chains were all read from a single sample in a study of CD8 T cells in Susac syndrome. An amount of RNA that ranged from roughly 0.5 to 1 ug was reverse transcribed with random hexamers. From the immunoSEQ multiplex PCR reads, TCRdb called clonotypes with MiXCR, one entry per CDR3 protein. The table has fewer than 200,000 distinct CDR3 sequences, about 95% seen once. The sequenced sample consisted of CD8+ T cells from PBMCs. The receptors come from a human donor with multiple sclerosis.

This clonotype was observed a single time. V gene TRBV29-1 combines with J gene TRBJ2-7; TRBD1 matches 10 bases. CDR3 length: 13 residues. V lost 7 bases and J lost 6; bases outside the gene matches: 9. Germline V gene lookup returns CDR1 SQVTM and CDR2 ANQGSEA. CDR3 region: CSAGDRGGIEQYF. CDR3 nucleotides: TGCAGCGCGGGGGACAGGGGTGGGATCGAGCAGTACTTC.

V gene TRBV28 combines with J gene TRBJ2-7; 7 nucleotides align to TRBD2. Germline values: CDR1 MDHEN, CDR2 SYDVKM. The V and J ends lost 2 bases and 3 bases, in that order; junction bases with no gene match: 10. This CDR3 has 16 residues. CDR3 nucleotides: TGTGCCAGCAGTTTAAGTCTAGCGGACACTTACTACGAGCAGTACTTC. The encoded protein is CASSLSLADTYYEQYF.

This sequence joins TRBV7-9 and TRBJ2-7; 11 bases fit TRBD2. The CDR3 totals 15 residues. Per germline, CDR1 SEHNR and CDR2 FQNEAQ (reference sequence). J lost 4 bases, V lost 5 bases, and 7 bases had no gene match. In nucleotides, the CDR3 is TGTGCCAGCAGCCTTCGGACTAGCGGGCATTACGAGCAGTACTTC. Translating gives CASSLRTSGHYEQYF.

The chain combines TRBV5-6 with TRBJ2-7, with D perhaps TRBD1 (6 bases). The CDR3 loop spans 14 amino acids. The germline gives CDR1 SGHDT, CDR2 YYEEEE. The V end was cut by 0 bases, the J end by 6 bases, with 13 bases between. CDR3 in amino acids: CASSLAQGLREQYF. The CDR3 nucleotides read TGTGCCAGCAGCTTGGCCCAGGGGCTACGCGAGCAGTACTTC. Supplemented by reference TRBV5-6 and TRBJ2-7, the full variable domain reads DAGVTQSPTHLIKTRGQQVTLRCSPKSGHDTVSWYQQALGQGPQFIFQYYEEEERQRGNFPDRFSGHQFPNYSSELNVNALLLGDSALYLCASSLAQGLREQYFGPGTRLTVT.

The sample holds one count of this clonotype. The chain is built from TRBV12-3 or TRBV12-4 and TRBJ2-1, with 10 bases fitting TRBD2. The V segment lost 6 bases and the J segment 3 bases; nucleotides outside the gene matches: 5. The CDR3 has 15 amino acids. CDR3 loop: CASSSGTSDYNEQFF. Here the CDR3 DNA reads TGTGCCAGCAGCTCCGGGACTAGCGACTACAATGAGCAGTTCTTC.

This chain uses TRBV9 with TRBJ1-1, with D maybe TRBD1 (5 bases). V was cut by 6 bases and J by 5 bases, with 20 bases left in between. Germline V gene lookup returns CDR1 SGDLS and CDR2 YYNGEE. CDR3 length: 15 amino acids. DNA for the CDR3: TGTGCCAGCACCCCCGAGGAGGGGCCGTGGACTGAAGCTTTCTTT. Translating it yields CASTPEEGPWTEAFF.

The chain combines TRBV12-3 or TRBV12-4 with TRBJ1-1; 9 nucleotides align to TRBD1. V lost 6 bases and J lost 1; bases outside the gene matches: 6. CDR3 size: 15 residues. As DNA, the CDR3 is TGTGCCAGCAGGGGGCCGGGACAGGGGAACACTGAAGCTTTCTTT. Translated: CASRGPGQGNTEAFF.

This sequence joins TRBV9 and TRBJ2-7; D not certain. This CDR3 is 14 amino acids long. Germline values: CDR1 SGDLS, CDR2 YYNGEE. Trimming shortened V by 4 bases and J by 2 bases, and 13 bases separated the two germline ends. CDR3 residues: CASSLMGTTYEQYF. Written as DNA, the CDR3 is TGTGCCAGCAGCTTGATGGGCACCACCTACGAGCAGTACTTC.

The V call is TRBV6-1, the J call TRBJ2-2; no firm D call. Germline V gives CDR1 MNHNS, CDR2 SASEGT. The CDR3 sequence is 16 residues long. V lost 6 bases and J lost 8, with 22 bases in between. The CDR3 sequence is CASSRILSLVGGELFF. Here the CDR3 DNA reads TGTGCCAGCAGCCGAATTCTATCTTTAGTTGGTGGGGAGCTGTTTTTT.

This clonotype was recorded only once. This sequence joins TRBV20-1 and TRBJ2-1, with D tentatively TRBD2 (6 bases). This CDR3 contains 16 residues. Trimming took off 0 bases at V and 5 bases at J, with 17 bases between the two ends. CDR1 DFQATT and CDR2 SNEGSKA come from the germline V gene (reference sequence). Here the CDR3 reads CSARDSPGLGHNEQFF. CDR3 bases: TGCAGTGCTAGAGATTCCCCGGGACTGGGACACAATGAGCAGTTCTTC.

The chain carries TRBV5-1 and TRBJ2-5; D is possibly TRBD1 (5 bases). V was cut by 3 bases and J by 0 bases, with 15 bases left in between. Per the germline V gene, CDR1 is SGHRS and CDR2 is YFSETQ. This CDR3 contains 16 residues. The CDR3 nucleotides read TGCGCCAGCAGCTACTCCCAGACAGCCCACCAAGAGACCCAGTACTTC. Its translation is CASSYSQTAHQETQYF.